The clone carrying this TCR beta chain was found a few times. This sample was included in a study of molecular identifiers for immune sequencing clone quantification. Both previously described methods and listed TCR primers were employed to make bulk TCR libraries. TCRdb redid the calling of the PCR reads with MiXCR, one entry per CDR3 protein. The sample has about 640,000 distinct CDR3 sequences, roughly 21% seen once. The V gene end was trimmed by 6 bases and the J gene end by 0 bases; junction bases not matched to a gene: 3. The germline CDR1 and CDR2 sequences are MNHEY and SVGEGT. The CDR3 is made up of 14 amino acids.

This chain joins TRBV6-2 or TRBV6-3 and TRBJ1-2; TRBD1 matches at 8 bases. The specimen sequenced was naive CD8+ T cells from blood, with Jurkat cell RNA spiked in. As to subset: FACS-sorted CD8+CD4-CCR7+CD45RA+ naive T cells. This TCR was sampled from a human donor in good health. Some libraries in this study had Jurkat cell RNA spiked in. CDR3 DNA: TGTGCCAGCAGAGGGACAGGCGCTAACTATGGCTACACCTTC. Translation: CASRGTGANYGYTF.